These T cell receptor beta chains were read from a single sample in a study of shared clonotypes between healthy human individuals. TCRdb keeps only in-frame clones here, not all; method: immunoSEQ multiplex PCR. This table holds roughly 2.4 million clones, approximately 96% found once. Input material: naive CD4+ T cells sorted from blood. The receptors stem from a man in his late teens or twenties in good health. CDR3s include the opening cysteine and the closing phenylalanine or tryptophan. The order of the fields is V gene, J gene, CDR3 protein.

v_gene: TRBV6-5; j_gene: TRBJ2-1; CDR3aa: CASGSSSYNEQFF
v_gene: TRBV30; j_gene: TRBJ2-7; CDR3aa: CAWSVGVLTYEQYF
v_gene: TRBV7-2; j_gene: TRBJ2-1; CDR3aa: CASSLVPIGYEQFF
v_gene: TRBV29-1; j_gene: TRBJ2-7; CDR3aa: CSARRTSGDEQYF
v_gene: TRBV2; j_gene: TRBJ1-5; CDR3aa: CASRSSGAWNQPQHF
v_gene: TRBV7-9; j_gene: TRBJ2-1; CDR3aa: CASSLRDWDNEQFF
v_gene: TRBV29-1; j_gene: TRBJ2-3; CDR3aa: CSVLAGAGTDTQYF
v_gene: TRBV6-4; j_gene: TRBJ2-1; CDR3aa: CASSDGTGSVNEQFF
v_gene: TRBV5-1; j_gene: TRBJ2-1; CDR3aa: CASSLPGTSGNNEQFF
v_gene: TRBV5-1; j_gene: TRBJ2-6; CDR3aa: CASRLTGGFGANVLTF
v_gene: TRBV9; j_gene: TRBJ2-1; CDR3aa: CASSVVGRVSEQFF
v_gene: TRBV5-1; j_gene: TRBJ2-2; CDR3aa: CASSLKNTGELFF